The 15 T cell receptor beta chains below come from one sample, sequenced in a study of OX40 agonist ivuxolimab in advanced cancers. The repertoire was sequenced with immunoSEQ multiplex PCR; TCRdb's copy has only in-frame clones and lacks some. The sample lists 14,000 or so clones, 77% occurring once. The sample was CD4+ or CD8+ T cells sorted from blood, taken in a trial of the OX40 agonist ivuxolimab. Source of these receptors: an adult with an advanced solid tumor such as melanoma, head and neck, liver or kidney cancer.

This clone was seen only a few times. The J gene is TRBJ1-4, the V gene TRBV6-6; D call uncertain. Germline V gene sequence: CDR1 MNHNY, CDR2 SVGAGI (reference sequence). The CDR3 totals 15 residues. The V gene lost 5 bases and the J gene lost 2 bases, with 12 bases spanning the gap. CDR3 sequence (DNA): TGTGCCAGCAGTACTCGAGGGTCCACTAATGAAAAACTGTTTTTT. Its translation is CASSTRGSTNEKLFF.

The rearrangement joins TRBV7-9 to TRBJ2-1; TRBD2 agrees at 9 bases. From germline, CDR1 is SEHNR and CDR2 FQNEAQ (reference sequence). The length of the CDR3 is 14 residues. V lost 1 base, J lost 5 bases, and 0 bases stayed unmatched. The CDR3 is CASSLGGGDNEQFF. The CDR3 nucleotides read TGTGCCAGCAGCTTAGGCGGGGGGGACAATGAGCAGTTCTTC.

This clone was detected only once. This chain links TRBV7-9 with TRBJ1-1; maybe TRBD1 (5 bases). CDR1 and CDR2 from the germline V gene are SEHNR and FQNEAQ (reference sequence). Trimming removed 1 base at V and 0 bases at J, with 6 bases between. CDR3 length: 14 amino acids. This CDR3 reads CASSLGQMNTEAFF. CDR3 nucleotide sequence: TGTGCCAGCAGCTTAGGACAGATGAACACTGAAGCTTTCTTT.

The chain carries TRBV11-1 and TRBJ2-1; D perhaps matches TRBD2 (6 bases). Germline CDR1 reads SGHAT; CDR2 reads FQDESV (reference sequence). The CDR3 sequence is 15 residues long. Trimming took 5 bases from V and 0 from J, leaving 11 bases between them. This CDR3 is CASSLDGSSYNEQFF. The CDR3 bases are TGTGCCAGCAGCCTCGACGGGAGCTCCTACAATGAGCAGTTCTTC.

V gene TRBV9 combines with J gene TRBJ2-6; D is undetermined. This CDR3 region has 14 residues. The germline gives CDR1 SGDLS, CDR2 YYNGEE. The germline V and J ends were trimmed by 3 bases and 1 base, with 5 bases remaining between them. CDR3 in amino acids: CASSGRSGANVLTF. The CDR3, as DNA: TGTGCCAGCAGCGGAAGATCTGGGGCCAACGTCCTGACTTTC. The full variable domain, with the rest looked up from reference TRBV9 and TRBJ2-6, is DSGVTQTPKHLITATGQRVTLRCSPRSGDLSVYWYQQSLDQGLQFLIQYYNGEERAKGNILERFSAQQFPDLHSELNLSSLELGDSALYFCASSGRSGANVLTFGAGSRLTVL.

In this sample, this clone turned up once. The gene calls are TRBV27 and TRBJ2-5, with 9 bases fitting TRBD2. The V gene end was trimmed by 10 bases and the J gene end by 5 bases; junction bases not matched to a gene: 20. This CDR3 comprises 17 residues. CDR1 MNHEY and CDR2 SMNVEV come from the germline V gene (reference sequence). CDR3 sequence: CATYLWGGRVVRETQYF. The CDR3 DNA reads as TGTGCCACCTACCTTTGGGGCGGGAGGGTCGTTAGGGAGACCCAGTACTTC.

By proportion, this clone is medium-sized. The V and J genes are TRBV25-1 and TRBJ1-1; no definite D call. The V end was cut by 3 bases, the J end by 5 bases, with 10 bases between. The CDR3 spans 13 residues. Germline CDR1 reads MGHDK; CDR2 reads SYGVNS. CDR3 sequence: CASSDDFGTEAFF. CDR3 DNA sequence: TGTGCCAGCAGTGACGATTTTGGGACTGAAGCTTTCTTT.

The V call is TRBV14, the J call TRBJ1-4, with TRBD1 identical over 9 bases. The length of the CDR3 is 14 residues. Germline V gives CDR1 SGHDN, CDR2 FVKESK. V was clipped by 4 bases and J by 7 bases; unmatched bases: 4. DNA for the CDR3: TGTGCCAGCAGCCCCGACAGGGGGGGTGAAAAACTGTTTTTT. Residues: CASSPDRGGEKLFF.

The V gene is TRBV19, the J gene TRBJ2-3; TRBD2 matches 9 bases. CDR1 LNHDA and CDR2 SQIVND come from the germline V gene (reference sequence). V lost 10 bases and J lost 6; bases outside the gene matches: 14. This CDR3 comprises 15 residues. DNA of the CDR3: TGTGCCACCGCCGAATTTAGCGGGAGACGGGATACGCAGTATTTT. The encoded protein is CATAEFSGRRDTQYF.

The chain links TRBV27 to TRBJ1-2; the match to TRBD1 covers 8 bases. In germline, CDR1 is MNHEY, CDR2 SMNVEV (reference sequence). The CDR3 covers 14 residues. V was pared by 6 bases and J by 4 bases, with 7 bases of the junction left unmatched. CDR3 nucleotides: TGTGCCAGCAGCAGCGGGACAGGCCCCTATGGCTACACCTTC. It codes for CASSSGTGPYGYTF.

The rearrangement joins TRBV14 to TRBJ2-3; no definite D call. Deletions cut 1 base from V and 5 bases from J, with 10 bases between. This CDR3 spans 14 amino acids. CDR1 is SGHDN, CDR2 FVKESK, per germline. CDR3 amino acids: CASSQGLWEDTQYF. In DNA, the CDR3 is TGTGCCAGCAGCCAAGGTCTATGGGAAGATACGCAGTATTTT.

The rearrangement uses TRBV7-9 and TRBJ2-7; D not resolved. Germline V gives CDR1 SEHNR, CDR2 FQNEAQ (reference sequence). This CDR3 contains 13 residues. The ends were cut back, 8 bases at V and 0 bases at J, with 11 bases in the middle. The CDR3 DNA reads TGTGCCAGCCTACCCATCCTCTCCTACGAGCAGTACTTC. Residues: CASLPILSYEQYF.

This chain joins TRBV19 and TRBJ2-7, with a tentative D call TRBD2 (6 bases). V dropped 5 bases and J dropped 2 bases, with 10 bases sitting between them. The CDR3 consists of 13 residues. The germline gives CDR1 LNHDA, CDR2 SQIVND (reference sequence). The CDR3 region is CASSAGIAYEQYF. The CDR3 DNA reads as TGTGCCAGTAGTGCGGGGATCGCCTACGAGCAGTACTTC.

The CDR3 DNA follows: TGTGCCAGCAGCCCGACAGGGTCGGAGGAGACCCAGTACTTC. Protein: CASSPTGSEETQYF. The genes are TRBV5-4 and TRBJ2-5, with 7 bases aligning to TRBD1. J gave up 5 bases and V 4 bases, and 8 bases lay outside the gene matches. CDR3 length equals 14 residues. Germline CDR1 and CDR2: SGHNT and YYREEE (reference sequence).

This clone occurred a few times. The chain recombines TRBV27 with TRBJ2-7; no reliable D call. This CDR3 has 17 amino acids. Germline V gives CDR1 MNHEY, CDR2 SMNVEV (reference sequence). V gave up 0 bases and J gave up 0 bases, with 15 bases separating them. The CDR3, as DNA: TGTGCCAGCAGTTTATCGTTATCAGATTCGCACTCCTACGAGCAGTACTTC. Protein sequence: CASSLSLSDSHSYEQYF.